The 15 T cell receptor beta chains given below trace back to one sample, sequenced in a study of cytotoxic CD8 clonotypes in ibrutinib-treated CLL. The assay was immunoSEQ multiplex PCR, and TCRdb's table has in-frame clones only and misses some. The repertoire includes 65,000 to 85,000 clones, 90% of them detected once, and approximately 3% sits in the top ten. This material consisted of PBMCs, taken after 12 months of ibrutinib treatment. The receptor source for this set is a human donor with chronic lymphocytic leukemia.

V is TRBV5-1 and J is TRBJ1-1; no reliable D call. The CDR3 consists of 15 residues. From germline, CDR1 is SGHRS and CDR2 YFSETQ. V was trimmed by 2 bases and J by 1 base, leaving 12 bases between them. The CDR3 protein is CASSFYGGWNTEAFF. Here the CDR3 DNA reads TGCGCCAGCAGCTTCTACGGCGGTTGGAACACTGAAGCTTTCTTT. The full variable domain, completed using reference TRBV5-1 and TRBJ1-1, is KAGVTQTPRYLIKTRGQQVTLSCSPISGHRSVSWYQQTPGQGLQFLFEYFSETQRNKGNFPGRFSGRQFSNSRSEMNVSTLELGDSALYLCASSFYGGWNTEAFFGQGTRLTVV.

The genes are TRBV27 and TRBJ2-2, with 9 positions matching TRBD1. Germline V gene lookup returns CDR1 MNHEY and CDR2 SMNVEV (reference sequence). The CDR3 covers 14 residues. The J segment lost 8 bases and the V segment lost 4 bases, leaving 5 bases of the junction unmatched. The CDR3 loop reads CASSWGQGSGELFF. The CDR3 DNA sequence: TGTGCCAGCAGTTGGGGACAGGGATCAGGGGAGCTGTTTTTT.

The rearrangement uses TRBV7-7 and TRBJ2-3; 15 bases align to TRBD2. Germline V gives CDR1 SSHAT, CDR2 FNYEAQ (reference sequence). CDR3 length equals 18 residues. The V gene end was trimmed by 5 bases and the J gene end by 0 bases; junction bases not matched to a gene: 6. CDR3 DNA: TGTGCCAGCAGCCCCGGACTAGCGGGAGGGATGAGCACAGATACGCAGTATTTT. It encodes CASSPGLAGGMSTDTQYF. Looking up the rest from reference TRBV7-7 and TRBJ2-3 gives the full variable domain: GAGVSQSPRYKVTKRGQDVTLRCDPISSHATLYWYQQALGQGPEFLTYFNYEAQPDKSGLPSDRFSAERPEGSISTLTIQRTEQRDSAMYRCASSPGLAGGMSTDTQYFGPGTRLTVL.

This sequence joins TRBV7-2 and TRBJ2-7, with unresolved D. Trimming removed 5 bases from V and 0 bases from J, with 14 bases in between. Germline CDR1 SGHTA, CDR2 FQGNSA. This CDR3 has 15 residues. Here the CDR3 reads CASSQELGSSYEQYF. Written as DNA, the CDR3 is TGTGCCAGCAGCCAAGAATTAGGGTCCTCCTACGAGCAGTACTTC.

The V call is TRBV25-1, the J call TRBJ2-3; TRBD1 matches 7 bases. The CDR3 extends over 16 amino acids. Losses at the gene ends were 2 bases for V and 0 bases for J; bases not matched to a gene: 5. The germline V gene encodes CDR1 MGHDK and CDR2 SYGVNS. Here the CDR3 DNA reads TGTGCCAGCAGTGAAGGGACAGCCCCTAGCACAGATACGCAGTATTTT. Translated, it gives CASSEGTAPSTDTQYF.

The rearrangement links TRBV9 to TRBJ2-7; 10 positions match TRBD1. The germline V gene has CDR1 SGDLS and CDR2 YYNGEE. J lost 3 bases, V lost 4 bases, and 7 bases had no gene match. The CDR3 has 15 residues. CDR3 in amino acids: CASSPGTGAFYEQYF. Here the CDR3 DNA reads TGTGCCAGCAGCCCCGGGACAGGGGCATTCTACGAGCAGTACTTC. The full variable domain, rest sourced from reference TRBV9 and TRBJ2-7, is DSGVTQTPKHLITATGQRVTLRCSPRSGDLSVYWYQQSLDQGLQFLIQYYNGEERAKGNILERFSAQQFPDLHSELNLSSLELGDSALYFCASSPGTGAFYEQYFGPGTRLTVT.

The chain employs TRBV27 and TRBJ1-6; D possibly corresponds to TRBD1 (6 bases). V lost 5 bases and J lost 6, with 17 bases in between. Germline assignment: CDR1 MNHEY and CDR2 SMNVEV (reference sequence). The CDR3 has 16 amino acids. The CDR3 DNA reads TGTGCCAGCAGTGTCCGAACAGGGTTTCGTAATTCACCCCTCCACTTT. Translating gives CASSVRTGFRNSPLHF.

This clone was recorded only once. J is TRBJ2-7 and V is TRBV6-6, with D possibly TRBD1 on 6 matching bases. The CDR3 runs 13 residues. V lost 5 bases, J lost 0 bases, and 8 bases lay in between. Looked up from germline, CDR1 is MNHNY and CDR2 is SVGAGI (reference sequence). The CDR3 DNA follows: TGTGCCAGCAGTCGGACAGACTCCTACGAGCAGTACTTC. Its protein is CASSRTDSYEQYF.

The chain joins TRBV7-9 to TRBJ1-4; no clear D gene. The CDR3 spans 18 residues. V was cut by 4 bases and J by 0 bases, with 18 bases left in between. Germline loops: CDR1 SEHNR, CDR2 FQNEAQ (reference sequence). The CDR3 DNA sequence: TGTGCCAGCAGCTCGCCAGGACGAACGGTTGCAACTAATGAAAAACTGTTTTTT. Translated, it gives CASSSPGRTVATNEKLFF.

The gene calls are TRBV6-5 and TRBJ1-3; D might be TRBD1 (6 bases). There are 16 residues in the CDR3. The germline V gene has CDR1 MNHEY and CDR2 SVGAGI. Deletions cut 0 bases from V and 4 bases from J, with 13 bases between. The CDR3 protein is CASSYSRGARGNTIYF. CDR3 DNA sequence: TGTGCCAGCAGTTACTCTCGGGGGGCAAGAGGAAACACCATATATTTT.

DNA for the CDR3: TGCGCCAGCAGCCAAGACCCGACAGGAATTGAAGCTTTCTTT. This sequence encodes CASSQDPTGIEAFF. The chain links TRBV4-1 to TRBJ1-1; a weak D match, TRBD1 (6 bases). The CDR3 extends over 14 amino acids. Trimming shortened V by 0 bases and J by 7 bases, and 12 bases separated the two germline ends. From germline, CDR1 is MGHRA and CDR2 YSYEKL.

The chain joins TRBV7-9 to TRBJ1-4, with 9 positions matching TRBD1. V shed 8 bases and J 5 bases; nucleotides not matched to a gene: 9. Germline CDR1 SEHNR, CDR2 FQNEAQ (reference sequence). The CDR3 runs 15 residues. The CDR3 is CASGYTGGPNEKLFF. The CDR3 DNA follows: TGTGCCAGCGGGTACACAGGGGGCCCCAATGAAAAACTGTTTTTT.

This clone appeared a single time. The chain has TRBV10-3 and TRBJ1-5; D is unclear. The CDR3 is 13 amino acids. V lost 10 bases, J lost 5 bases, and 15 bases lay in between. Germline CDR1 ENHRY, CDR2 SYGVKD. DNA of the CDR3: TGTGCCACCACCAGGAGGTTAGATCAGCCCCAGCATTTT. Translation: CATTRRLDQPQHF.

V usage is TRBV19 and J usage is TRBJ1-5, with D unclear. The CDR3 length is 13 residues. CDR1 is LNHDA and CDR2 is SQIVND in the germline V gene (reference sequence). V lost 1 base and J lost 3, with 4 bases in between. CDR3 amino acids: CASSIGVNQPQHF. DNA for the CDR3: TGTGCCAGTAGTATAGGAGTCAATCAGCCCCAGCATTTT.

Worth noting for this clone: Distinct nucleotide sequences in the sample also encode this CDR3. The V and J genes are TRBV11-3 and TRBJ1-1; unclear D gene. The CDR3 spans 12 residues. V lost 2 bases and J 0 bases, leaving 1 base between the germline ends. Germline values: CDR1 SGHNT, CDR2 YENEEA. For the CDR3, the DNA is TGTGCCAGCAGCTTAATGAACACTGAAGCTTTCTTT. This encodes CASSLMNTEAFF.